This T cell receptor beta chain is drawn from a study of T cell responses to AZD1222 COVID-19 vaccine. This CDR3 spans 14 amino acids. V shed 1 base and J 0 bases; nucleotides not matched to a gene: 0. The study, taken as a whole, reports: A mostly white British donor set with more females was recruited, and clonal diversity was possibly underestimated.

Timing groups of about 4 and about 12 weeks for second doses were pooled. Using immunoSEQ multiplex PCR, the repertoire was profiled, and TCRdb retains in-frame clones only, with some absent. This sample yields about 69,000 clones, of which 80% are seen a single time; over 12% belongs to the top ten. Concerning this clone: The antigen remains unidentified.

The material sequenced was peripheral blood, taken 28 days after the second AZD1222 dose. J is TRBJ1-2 and V is TRBV5-3; 7 bases map to TRBD1. TRBV5-3 counts as an open reading frame of uncertain function. This TCR came from an adult who received the AZD1222 COVID-19 vaccine. This chain's CDR3 is CARSLRGPNYGYTF. The CDR3 DNA sequence: TGTGCCAGAAGCTTGAGGGGGCCTAACTATGGCTACACCTTC.